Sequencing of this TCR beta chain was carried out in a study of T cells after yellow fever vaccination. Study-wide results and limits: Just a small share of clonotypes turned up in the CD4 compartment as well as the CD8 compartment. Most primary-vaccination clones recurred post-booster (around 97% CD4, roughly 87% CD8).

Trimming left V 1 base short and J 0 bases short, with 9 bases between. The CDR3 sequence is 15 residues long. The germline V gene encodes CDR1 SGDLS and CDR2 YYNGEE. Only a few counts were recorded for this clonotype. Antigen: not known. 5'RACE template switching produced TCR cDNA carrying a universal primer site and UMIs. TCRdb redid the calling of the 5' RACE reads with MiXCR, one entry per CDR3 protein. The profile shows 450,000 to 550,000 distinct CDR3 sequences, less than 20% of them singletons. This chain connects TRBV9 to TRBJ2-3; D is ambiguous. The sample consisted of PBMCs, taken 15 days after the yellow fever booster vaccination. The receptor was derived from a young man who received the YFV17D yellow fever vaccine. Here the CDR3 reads CASSVTSRSTDTQYF. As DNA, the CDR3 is TGTGCCAGCAGCGTAACCAGCCGTAGCACAGATACGCAGTATTTT.